The clone carrying this T cell receptor beta chain was counted many times. The antigen is not known. cDNA libraries for TCR alpha and TCR beta, carrying sample barcodes and UMIs, came from 5'RACE with constant-segment primers. Using its own MiXCR run on the 5' RACE reads, TCRdb lists one record per CDR3 protein. The repertoire holds approximately 210,000 distinct CDR3 sequences, with over 9.5% as singletons. This sample was taken from a study of T-cell memory formation after mild COVID-19. Study-level information: TCR clusters were largely donor specific.

Findings and caveats of the study: Contracting clones localized mainly to CM and EM when CD4+ and mainly to EMRA when CD8+. CD4/CD8 balance held among clones contracting day 15 to 85, and later expanders leaned CD4+.

Sequencing was done on a sample of PBMCs or a T cell subset sorted from them (not recorded which). This receptor was obtained from a man between 18 and 29 years old who had mild COVID-19 (a few samples of this study predate the infection). Cell type and time point are not known.

The CDR3 loop reads CASSLRLASTDTQYF. The CDR3 nucleotides read TGTGCCAGCAGCCTGCGACTAGCAAGCACAGATACGCAGTATTTT. This chain links TRBV7-3 with TRBJ2-3; TRBD2 matches 7 bases. The junction had 5 bases not matched to a gene; V was cut back by 5 bases and J by 0 bases. CDR1 is SGHTA, CDR2 FQGTGA, per germline. There are 15 residues in the CDR3.